Listed here are 17 T cell receptor beta chains from one sample, sequenced in a study of blood T cell repertoires in COVID-19. The protocol was immunoSEQ multiplex PCR, while the TCRdb copy is restricted to in-frame clones and leaves out a portion. The data show a few hundred thousand clones, roughly 80% seen once. The material sequenced was peripheral blood. Receptor source: a man in his sixties who had recovered from COVID-19.

This chain connects TRBV5-1 to TRBJ2-6, with D perhaps TRBD1 (5 bases). The CDR3 covers 16 residues. Looked up from germline, CDR1 is SGHRS and CDR2 is YFSETQ. V lost 0 bases to trimming and J lost 4 bases, with 11 bases between them. CDR3 nucleotides: TGCGCCAGCAGCTTGGGACAGCTATCGGGGGCCAACGTCCTGACTTTC. Protein: CASSLGQLSGANVLTF.

This rearrangement joins TRBV7-6 to TRBJ1-2, with a possible D match to TRBD1 (6 bases). CDR1 and CDR2 from the germline V gene are SGHVS and FNYEAQ. Trimming left V 0 bases short and J 7 bases short, with 15 bases between. The CDR3 has 15 residues. The CDR3 protein is CASSLAGGARPGYTF. CDR3 sequence (DNA): TGTGCCAGCAGCTTAGCAGGGGGGGCGCGTCCTGGCTACACCTTC.

The chain combines TRBV5-4 with TRBJ1-1; D is ambiguous. Trimming took off 3 bases at V and 6 bases at J, with 6 bases between the two ends. In germline, CDR1 is SGHNT, CDR2 YYREEE (reference sequence). The CDR3 runs 11 residues. The CDR3 here is CASSSRSEAFF. CDR3 nucleotide sequence: TGTGCCAGCAGCTCGCGGTCTGAAGCTTTCTTT.

In the case of this clone: Other DNA sequences within the sample encode an identical CDR3. The V call is TRBV5-1, the J call TRBJ2-5, with 9 bases identical to TRBD2. The CDR3 loop spans 15 amino acids. From germline, CDR1 is SGHRS and CDR2 YFSETQ. The trim removed 0 bases at V and 2 bases at J, leaving 2 bases unmatched. The CDR3 nucleotides read TGCGCCAGCAGCTTGGGACTAGCGGCACAAGAGACCCAGTACTTC. This codes for CASSLGLAAQETQYF. Full variable domain (rest looked up from reference TRBV5-1 and TRBJ2-5): KAGVTQTPRYLIKTRGQQVTLSCSPISGHRSVSWYQQTPGQGLQFLFEYFSETQRNKGNFPGRFSGRQFSNSRSEMNVSTLELGDSALYLCASSLGLAAQETQYFGPGTRLLVL.

The chain recombines TRBV2 with TRBJ2-2; 8 bases map to TRBD1. Germline V lookup: CDR1 SNHLY, CDR2 FYNNEI. This CDR3 region has 15 residues. V shed 2 bases, J shed 6 bases, and the junction held 5 bases outside the gene matches. The CDR3 DNA reads as TGTGCCAGCAGTGAAAGGACAGGGTCCTCCGGGGAGCTGTTTTTT. Translated, it gives CASSERTGSSGELFF.

The rearrangement links TRBV28 to TRBJ2-1, with D possibly TRBD2 on 5 matching bases. V was clipped by 9 bases and J by 5 bases, with 17 bases between them. CDR1 and CDR2 (germline): MDHEN, SYDVKM. The CDR3 runs to 14 residues. In DNA form, the CDR3 reads TGTGCCAGTCACTCTCCCCCCGGGAACAATGAGCAGTTCTTC. Protein sequence: CASHSPPGNNEQFF.

This clone occurred once. The J gene is TRBJ2-1, the V gene TRBV9, with 8 positions matching TRBD2. CDR1 is SGDLS and CDR2 is YYNGEE in the germline V gene. V was pared by 0 bases and J by 7 bases, with 12 bases of the junction left unmatched. The CDR3 runs 17 residues. The CDR3 loop is CASSVGGSGVVWNEQFF. CDR3 nucleotides: TGTGCCAGCAGCGTAGGGGGTAGCGGGGTGGTTTGGAATGAGCAGTTCTTC.

This chain links TRBV5-4 with TRBJ2-5, with 12 bases fitting TRBD2. CDR1 SGHNT and CDR2 YYREEE come from the germline V gene (reference sequence). The CDR3 sequence is 15 residues long. V was clipped by 4 bases and J by 4 bases; unmatched bases: 5. CDR3 in DNA: TGTGCCAGCAGCCATCTAGCGGGAGGGGGAGAGACCCAGTACTTC. This codes for CASSHLAGGGETQYF.

This clone was detected only once. The rearrangement links TRBV28 to TRBJ2-7, with TRBD1 matching 7 bases. Germline CDR1 and CDR2: MDHEN and SYDVKM. The CDR3 length is 14 residues. J lost 3 bases, V lost 6 bases, and 8 bases had no gene match. The DNA of the CDR3 is TGTGCCAGCAGCCCTGGGACAGACTACTACGAGCAGTACTTC. Encoded protein: CASSPGTDYYEQYF.

This clone was counted only a few times. This sequence joins TRBV3-1 (or the pseudogene TRBV3-2) and TRBJ2-3; 9 nucleotides align to TRBD2. V lost 4 bases to trimming and J lost 2 bases; unmatched junction nucleotides: 7. This CDR3 is built from 16 residues. CDR1 is LGHDT, CDR2 YNNKEL, per germline (reference sequence). DNA of the CDR3: TGTGCCAGCAGCCTGAAGCGGGGGGTGATCACAGATACGCAGTATTTT. Translating gives CASSLKRGVITDTQYF.

With respect to this clone: Other DNA sequences in this sample translate to the same CDR3. The chain recombines TRBV5-5 with TRBJ1-3, with D maybe TRBD1 (6 bases). V gave up 1 base and J gave up 1 base, with 6 bases separating them. Germline CDR1 and CDR2: SGHKS and YYEKEE (reference sequence). This CDR3 region has 14 residues. CDR3 coding DNA: TGTGCCAGCAGCTTGAGGGGGTCTGGAAACACCATATATTTT. Protein sequence: CASSLRGSGNTIYF. The whole variable domain, filled in from reference TRBV5-5 and TRBJ1-3, reads DAGVTQSPTHLIKTRGQQVTLRCSPISGHKSVSWYQQVLGQGPQFIFQYYEKEERGRGNFPDRFSARQFPNYSSELNVNALLLGDSALYLCASSLRGSGNTIYFGEGSWLTVV.

The chain recombines TRBV5-1 with TRBJ1-4; maybe TRBD1 (5 bases). The CDR3 length is 14 residues. Trimming stripped 4 bases from V and 8 bases from J, with 15 bases between. CDR1 is SGHRS, CDR2 YFSETQ, per germline. CDR3 nucleotides: TGCGCCAGCAGCAAAGTCGGGCAGGGAGAAAAACTGTTTTTT. Its protein product is CASSKVGQGEKLFF.

The chain has TRBV16 and TRBJ1-2, with D uncertain. This CDR3 comprises 14 residues. Germline CDR1 and CDR2: KGHSY and FQNENV. The V and J ends lost 0 bases and 8 bases respectively, with 13 bases between them. For the CDR3, the DNA is TGTGCCAGCAGCCAATCGTCCGGATTCGGGGGCTACACCTTC. It encodes CASSQSSGFGGYTF.

CDR3: CSVVGGRAYEQYF. As DNA, the CDR3 is TGCAGCGTTGTTGGCGGGAGGGCTTACGAGCAGTACTTC. The chain recombines TRBV29-1 with TRBJ2-7; 9 nucleotides agree with TRBD2. V shed 4 bases, J shed 4 bases, and the junction held 5 bases outside the gene matches. The CDR3 loop spans 13 amino acids. CDR1 SQVTM and CDR2 ANQGSEA come from the germline V gene.

The chain has TRBV27 and TRBJ2-7, with 7 nucleotides matching TRBD2. Per germline, CDR1 MNHEY and CDR2 SMNVEV (reference sequence). The CDR3 consists of 13 residues. J lost 6 bases, V lost 4 bases, and 6 bases had no gene match. The CDR3 sequence: CASSWTSSGEQYF. The CDR3 DNA reads as TGTGCCAGCAGTTGGACTAGTTCTGGCGAGCAGTACTTC.

The chain links TRBV5-1 to TRBJ2-2, with TRBD1 matching 11 bases. CDR1 is SGHRS and CDR2 is YFSETQ in the germline V gene. The CDR3 spans 15 residues. V was clipped by 5 bases and J by 5 bases; unmatched bases: 5. CDR3 in amino acids: CASRSGTGGTGELFF. DNA for the CDR3: TGCGCCAGCAGATCCGGGACAGGGGGGACCGGGGAGCTGTTTTTT.

The rearrangement joins TRBV18 to TRBJ2-5, with D possibly TRBD2 on 7 matching bases. The ends were cut back, 4 bases at V and 3 bases at J, with 24 bases in the middle. CDR3 length: 18 residues. Germline V gene data show CDR1 as KGHSH and CDR2 as LQKENI. The CDR3 DNA is TGTGCCAGCTCACGTAGGGTTACGGGACAAACTAGCGAAGAGACCCAGTACTTC. Translating gives CASSRRVTGQTSEETQYF.